This T cell receptor beta chain was sequenced in a study of identifying expanded T cells in peripheral blood (dated by TCRdb to between 2018 and 2021). About the study as a whole: Four technical replicates, made by sequencing separate aliquots from the same pool of genomic DNA, were compared pairwise. Broad study findings and their caveats: Around 1.3 differentially abundant clones were flagged by the binomial model between technical replicates, whereas about 15 and 19 were flagged over about two weeks and four weeks, respectively. Across all healthy-donor time intervals, the beta-binomial model significantly lowered both the number of clones called differentially abundant and the false-positive rate. Variance in clone template counts between approximately two-week samples significantly increased with total template count across all healthy donors. The authors expected that biological variance in healthy repertoires might rise further over much longer intervals, such as months to years.

During the collection period, no infections or other immune events were recorded for the healthy donors. Blood repertoires from healthy donors were used as a training cohort for calibrating time-dependent variance in a beta-binomial model of differential abundance of T-cell clones. The training cohort was composed of around ten healthy donors, 3 female and 7 male. Donor ages ranged from roughly 25 to 65 years, with an average of around 45 years. Whole blood, obtained from a commercial supplier, was collected from each healthy donor at three time points spaced approximately 13 days apart. For immunosequencing, genomic DNA was extracted from whole blood that had not been sorted. The immunoSEQ Assay, which uses bias-controlled multiplex PCR amplification of genomic DNA, was used to profile TCRbeta CDR3 regions. The authors processed their data as follows. The absolute abundance of each unique TCRbeta CDR3 region was quantified after sequences were collapsed and filtered. Two models were used to test differential abundance: a binomial model (Fisher-equivalent) and a beta-binomial model that adds time-dependent variance fitted from healthy donors. Any clone with fewer than 5 combined templates was excluded, and a clone was called differentially abundant if its Benjamini-Hochberg FDR was below 0.01. Using the form v = (b*log(k)+a)^2, the beta-binomial variance was modeled as a function of the total template count across the two samples. TCRdb carries this immuneACCESS record with in-frame sequences only. Its versions omit some clonotypes, under half of them owing to an unresolved V gene in the studies checked, with the rest unexplained. The DNA was the basis for D and trimming; V, J and clone size are from that table. The sample table holds approximately 50,000 clones, of which 82% were seen once. The ten top clones hold around 15% of the sample.

With regard to this clone: What this receptor recognizes is not known. Base qualities are missing; no much larger clone stands one base away.

Including cysteine and phenylalanine, the CDR3 has 15 amino acids. Kept here is only the CDR3 DNA, which spans 45 bases and is read in frame from base 1. The source of this sequence is a person aged 18 to 69 in good health. Material for sequencing was blood. The rearranged segments are TRBV21-1 and TRBJ2-5; whether TRBD1, the table's D call, matches the DNA was not checked. TRBV21-1 is described as a pseudogene. The CDR3 is CASSKVRTGAETQYF. The nucleotides read TGTGCCAGCAGCAAAGTTAGGACAGGGGCGGAGACCCAGTACTTC.